This T cell receptor beta chain was retrieved from a study of tumor and adjacent non-tumor tissue in lung cancer. CDR1 and CDR2 (germline): KGHDR, SFDVKD. V lost 1 base to trimming and J lost 5 bases, with 20 bases between them. The CDR3 spans 18 residues. The template was RNA from unsorted bulk tissue. This non-tumor lung sample came from over 3 cm beyond the tumor edge. A modified ARM-PCR protocol with three rounds of nested PCR amplified TCRbeta. TCRdb passed the multiplex PCR reads through MiXCR, listing each CDR3 protein once. The table lists 90,000 to 100,000 distinct CDR3 sequences, 80% of them singletons, with 30% in the top ten.

Sequences were obtained from distant non-tumor lung tissue. This rearrangement joins TRBV24-1 to TRBJ2-1; no clear D. The clonotype originates from a man aged 60 to 75 with small cell lung cancer. CDR3 nucleotide sequence: TGTGCCACCAGTGATTTCAGAATCGGGCTAGGCGGTGACAATGAGCAGTTCTTC. Amino acids: CATSDFRIGLGGDNEQFF.